This T cell receptor (beta chain) was captured in a study of siplizumab effects on memory and regulatory T cells. Repertoires were generated with immunoSEQ multiplex PCR, while TCRdb's copy carries only in-frame clones and drops some. Among more than 60,000 clones listed, roughly 93% were seen once. Details on this clone: The antigen is not known.

Overall study findings and caveats: Significantly reduced by siplizumab was the cumulative frequency of alloreactive sequences, namely those traceable to unstimulated CD4+ memory cells. The apparent diversity of naive T cells exceeded that of memory cells, and naive T cells seemed to make a major contribution to the alloresponse. Alloreactive clones mapping to unstimulated subsets formed only a minor fraction.

Per germline, CDR1 LNHDA and CDR2 SQIVND (reference sequence). Germline trimming cut 0 bases from V and 6 bases from J; bases unmatched to any gene: 22. The length of the CDR3 is 22 residues. Input material: CD8+ T cells sorted from blood. This TCR was recovered from a human donor in good health. The J gene is TRBJ1-5, the V gene TRBV19; TRBD1 matches at 11 bases. CDR3 loop: CASSIDSPIPGQGGSFSQPQHF. The CDR3, as DNA: TGTGCCAGTAGTATAGACTCGCCCATTCCGGGACAGGGGGGTAGTTTCAGTCAGCCCCAGCATTTT.